This T cell receptor (beta chain) was documented in a study of shared clonotypes between healthy human individuals. Trimming shortened V by 2 bases and J by 5 bases, and 3 bases separated the two germline ends. Germline values: CDR1 SGDLS, CDR2 YYNGEE. The CDR3 is made up of 11 amino acids. Clones were sequenced by immunoSEQ multiplex PCR, and TCRdb holds only the in-frame ones, with some missing. The sample contains hundreds of thousands of clones, almost 97% of which appear only once. The rearrangement links TRBV9 to TRBJ2-3; D is unclear. This TCR was recovered from a woman aged 30 to 39 in good health. Source material: naive CD4+ T cells sorted from blood. Subset described: CD45RA+ positively selected. CDR3: CASSVVDTQYF. In DNA, the CDR3 is TGTGCCAGCAGCGTTGTAGATACGCAGTATTTT.